This T cell receptor (beta chain) was captured in a study of long-term antiretroviral therapy in people with HIV. Study findings and constraints: With ART, diversity went up but was still lower than in transplant donor controls.

In this sample, this clone turned up a few times. Its target is unknown. Runs used v3.0 of the immunoSEQ assay and were done at survey level. Sequencing used immunoSEQ multiplex PCR; TCRdb keeps in-frame clones, though not all of them. The data hold approximately 13,000 clones, with roughly 80% observed a single time. Treatment for every participant with HIV took place in the United States. Trimming took 0 bases from V and 3 from J, leaving 18 bases between them. The CDR3 is made up of 17 amino acids. CDR1 MGHRA and CDR2 YSYEKL come from the germline V gene. Sample: unsorted PBMCs, taken 1.8 years before starting antiretroviral therapy. This chain uses TRBV4-1 with TRBJ2-7; the D is unclear. The receptor was derived from a woman aged 40 to 50 with HIV. CDR3 sequence reads: CASSQDVPAYLFYEQYF. The CDR3 DNA reads TGCGCCAGCAGCCAAGATGTGCCAGCCTACCTCTTCTACGAGCAGTACTTC.